Listed below are T cell receptor beta chains from one sample, sequenced in a study of beta chain features in type 1 diabetes. The method was immunoSEQ multiplex PCR; TCRdb's version includes in-frame clones alone and lacks a portion of them. The sample holds 250,000 to 350,000 clones; around an eighth are singletons and the top ten take 0.015% to 0.02%. Sample: naive CD4+ T cells from blood. The receptors shown here come from a man aged 30-40 years with type 1 diabetes. The CDR3 runs from the conserved cysteine through the conserved F or W. A D gene is named only where the DNA matches it firmly. Clone size is shown for a subset of rows, as once, few, many or a class of expanded clone.

few	15	TRBV18	TRBJ2-1	TRBD1	TGTGCCAGCTCGTCCGGGACAGGGCGAGGCAATGAGCAGTTCTTC	CASSSGTGRGNEQFF
.	14	TRBV9	TRBJ1-1	.	TGTGCCAGCAGCCCCGGTCAAGGGGGCACTGAAGCTTTCTTT	CASSPGQGGTEAFF
few	14	TRBV7-2	TRBJ2-5	.	TGTGCCAGCAGCTTTACAGTACGCGAAGAGACCCAGTACTTC	CASSFTVREETQYF
few	16	TRBV28	TRBJ2-2	TRBD1	TGTGCCAGCAGTTCCACCGGGACAGGGGACACCGGGGAGCTGTTTTTT	CASSSTGTGDTGELFF
.	12	TRBV29-1	TRBJ2-3	.	TGCAGCGTTGAGGTGAGGCTTGATACGCAGTATTTT	CSVEVRLDTQYF
.	15	TRBV2	TRBJ1-2	.	TGTGCCAGCAGTGAGACAGGACGACTGAACTATGGCTACACCTTC	CASSETGRLNYGYTF
.	14	TRBV7-2	TRBJ2-7	TRBD1	TGTGCCAGCAGCTTAGTACAGGGGGCCTACGAGCAGTACTTC	CASSLVQGAYEQYF
few	18	TRBV11-1	TRBJ2-7	TRBD2	TGTGCCAGCAGCTTTTCGGGAACTAGCGGGAGCTACACCTACGAGCAGTACTTC	CASSFSGTSGSYTYEQYF
.	14	TRBV11-2	TRBJ2-5	TRBD2	TGTGCCAGCAGCCGACTAGCGGCCCAAGAGACCCAGTACTTC	CASSRLAAQETQYF
few	10	TRBV6-6	TRBJ1-2	.	TGTGCCAGCAGTCGATCGAGTCTAAACTTC	CASSRSSLNF
.	13	TRBV5-1	TRBJ2-5	TRBD2	TGCGCCAGCAAGGGAGGGTCCGGGGAGACCCAGTACTTC	CASKGGSGETQYF
.	14	TRBV28	TRBJ2-7	.	TGTGCCAGCAGTCCCTCTGGGGCTATGCACGAGCAGTACTTC	CASSPSGAMHEQYF
few	13	TRBV28	TRBJ2-1	TRBD2	TGTGCCAGCAGATGGACTAGCAGCTATGAGCAGTTCTTC	CASRWTSSYEQFF
.	15	TRBV4-3	TRBJ1-1	.	TGCGCCAGCAGCCAAGATGCGGGAAGGAACACTGAAGCTTTCTTT	CASSQDAGRNTEAFF
few	14	TRBV28	TRBJ2-1	TRBD2	TGTGCCTGGGGAAAGGCTAGCGGGAGCGATGAGCAGTTCTTC	CAWGKASGSDEQFF
few	11	TRBV20-1	TRBJ1-1	.	TGCAGTCGCCGACAGAACACTGAAGCTTTCTTT	CSRRQNTEAFF
.	14	TRBV6-5	TRBJ2-3	.	TGTGCCAGCAGATTCGGCGGTCTCACAGATACGCAGTATTTT	CASRFGGLTDTQYF
.	17	TRBV7-3	TRBJ2-1	TRBD2	TGTGCCAGCAGCTGGTCGACTAGCGGGAGGGGGGGCAATGAGCAGTTCTTC	CASSWSTSGRGGNEQFF
.	13	TRBV5-1	TRBJ2-7	.	TGCGCCAGCAGCTTGGACCCTCAGTCGGAGCAGTACTTC	CASSLDPQSEQYF
.	14	TRBV5-1	TRBJ2-7	.	TGCGCCAGCAGCTCCCAGGGGACGGGCTACGAGCAGTACTTC	CASSSQGTGYEQYF